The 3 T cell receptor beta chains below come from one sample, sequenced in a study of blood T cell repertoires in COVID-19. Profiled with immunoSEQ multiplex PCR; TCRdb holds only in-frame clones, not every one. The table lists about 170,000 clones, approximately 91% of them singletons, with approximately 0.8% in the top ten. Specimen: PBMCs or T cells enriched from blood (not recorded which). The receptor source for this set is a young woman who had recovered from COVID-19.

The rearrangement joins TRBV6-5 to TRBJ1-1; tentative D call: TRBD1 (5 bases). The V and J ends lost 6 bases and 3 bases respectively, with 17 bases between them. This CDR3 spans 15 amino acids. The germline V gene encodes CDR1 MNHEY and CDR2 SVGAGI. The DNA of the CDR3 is TGTGCCAGCAGCCGCGACAGTGGGCGCCACACTGAAGCTTTCTTT. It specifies CASSRDSGRHTEAFF.

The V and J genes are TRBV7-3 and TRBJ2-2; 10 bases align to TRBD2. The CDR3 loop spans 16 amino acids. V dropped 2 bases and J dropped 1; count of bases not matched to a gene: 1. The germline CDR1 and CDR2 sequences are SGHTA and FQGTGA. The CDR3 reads CASSLLAGGNTGELFF. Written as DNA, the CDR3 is TGTGCCAGCAGCTTATTAGCGGGAGGGAACACCGGGGAGCTGTTTTTT.

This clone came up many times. For the CDR3, the DNA is TGTGCCAGCAGTTACTCTGCTAGCGGGAGACTCACGCAGTATTTT. Protein product: CASSYSASGRLTQYF. The rearrangement links TRBV6-2 or TRBV6-3 to TRBJ2-3; 10 positions match TRBD2. The CDR3 length is 15 residues. Germline CDR1 is MNHEY and CDR2 is SVGEGT. With 0 bases clipped from V and 9 bases from J, the junction kept 6 bases outside the gene matches.